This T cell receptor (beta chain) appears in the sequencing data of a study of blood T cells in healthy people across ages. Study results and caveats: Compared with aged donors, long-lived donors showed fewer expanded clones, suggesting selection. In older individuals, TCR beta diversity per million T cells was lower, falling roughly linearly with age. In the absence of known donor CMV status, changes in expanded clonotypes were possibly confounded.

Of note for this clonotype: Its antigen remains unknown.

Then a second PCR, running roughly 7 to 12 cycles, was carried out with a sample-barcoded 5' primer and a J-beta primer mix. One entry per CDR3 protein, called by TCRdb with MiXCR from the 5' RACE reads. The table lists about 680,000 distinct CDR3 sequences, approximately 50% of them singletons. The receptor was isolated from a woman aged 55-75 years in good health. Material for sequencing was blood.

The CDR3 bases are TGTGCCAGCAGCTTAGCGCTGGTGGGTGGCTACACCTTC. Amino acid sequence: CASSLALVGGYTF. This rearrangement joins TRBV7-2 to TRBJ1-2; D unclear. CDR1 and CDR2 (germline): SGHTA, FQGNSA. V lost 0 bases to trimming and J lost 7 bases, with 9 bases between them. The CDR3 runs to 13 residues.